This passage covers 13 T cell receptor beta chains from one sample sequenced in a study of T cell changes during pregnancy in multiple sclerosis. Sequencing was performed with immunoSEQ multiplex PCR; in TCRdb, only in-frame clones are kept and a portion is missing. The data show roughly 110,000 clones, about nine tenths seen once. The sample in question was peripheral blood, obtained after pregnancy. These receptors were taken from a female donor with multiple sclerosis, enrolled in a pregnancy study.

V gene TRBV27 combines with J gene TRBJ2-5; 8 bases match TRBD1. Per germline, CDR1 MNHEY and CDR2 SMNVEV (reference sequence). V was pared by 6 bases and J by 2 bases, with 11 bases of the junction left unmatched. This CDR3 has 16 residues. The CDR3 loop is CASSRGRQGHQETQYF. CDR3 sequence (DNA): TGTGCCAGCAGCAGAGGGCGACAGGGGCATCAAGAGACCCAGTACTTC.

The count of this clone is one. The chain joins TRBV5-4 to TRBJ2-5, with D possibly TRBD2 on 6 matching bases. The germline V gene encodes CDR1 SGHNT and CDR2 YYREEE (reference sequence). V was pared by 7 bases and J by 4 bases, with 20 bases between. This CDR3 region has 15 residues. CDR3 coding DNA: TGTGCCAGCTATCCGGGACTGGGCCGTGGAGAGACCCAGTACTTC. Translating it yields CASYPGLGRGETQYF. Drawing the rest from reference TRBV5-4 and TRBJ2-5, the complete variable domain is ETGVTQSPTHLIKTRGQQVTLRCSSQSGHNTVSWYQQALGQGPQFIFQYYREEENGRGNFPPRFSGLQFPNYSSELNVNALELDDSALYLCASYPGLGRGETQYFGPGTRLLVL.

The chain couples TRBV20-1 to TRBJ2-7; a possible D gene is TRBD1 (6 bases). This CDR3 is built from 11 residues. Germline CDR1 is DFQATT and CDR2 is SNEGSKA (reference sequence). The CDR3 DNA follows: TGCAGCGCAGGACAGCCCTACGAGCAGTACTTC. As protein: CSAGQPYEQYF.

The CDR3 loop is CASSLAPGQPQHF. The CDR3 DNA follows: TGCGCCAGCAGCTTGGCCCCCGGTCAGCCCCAGCATTTT. The rearrangement uses TRBV5-1 and TRBJ1-5; no clear D gene. Trimming removed 0 bases at V and 6 bases at J, with 7 bases between. CDR1 is SGHRS and CDR2 is YFSETQ in the germline V gene. The CDR3 loop spans 13 amino acids.

V gene TRBV5-4 combines with J gene TRBJ1-1; D call uncertain. V was trimmed by 2 bases and J by 3 bases, leaving 8 bases between them. The germline V gene has CDR1 SGHNT and CDR2 YYREEE (reference sequence). The CDR3 totals 13 residues. The CDR3 protein is CASSLSSDTEAFF. In DNA form, the CDR3 reads TGTGCCAGCAGCTTATCCAGCGACACTGAAGCTTTCTTT.

This chain uses TRBV9 with TRBJ2-7, with 7 bases aligning to TRBD1. Looked up from germline, CDR1 is SGDLS and CDR2 is YYNGEE. Losses at the gene ends were 3 bases for V and 3 bases for J; bases not matched to a gene: 12. The CDR3 spans 16 residues. This chain's CDR3 is CASSARDRSTYYEQYF. CDR3 coding DNA: TGTGCCAGCAGCGCCCGGGACAGAAGTACGTACTACGAGCAGTACTTC.

The chain recombines TRBV28 with TRBJ2-5; D gene ambiguous. This CDR3 has 11 amino acids. Germline V gives CDR1 MDHEN, CDR2 SYDVKM. Trimming cost V 2 bases and J 5 bases, with 3 bases left between them. The CDR3 protein is CASSLQETQYF. The CDR3 nucleotides read TGTGCCAGCAGTTTACAGGAGACCCAGTACTTC. The whole variable domain, remainder taken from reference TRBV28 and TRBJ2-5, is DVKVTQSSRYLVKRTGEKVFLECVQDMDHENMFWYRQDPGLGLRLIYFSYDVKMKEKGDIPEGYSVSREKKERFSLILESASTNQTSMYLCASSLQETQYFGPGTRLLVL.

The V call is TRBV14, the J call TRBJ2-1, with TRBD2 as a possible D gene (6 bases). Trimming pared 5 bases from V and 6 bases from J, leaving 17 bases between. The length of the CDR3 is 15 residues. Germline values: CDR1 SGHDN, CDR2 FVKESK. This chain's CDR3 is CASSSGLIGPNEQFF. The DNA for the CDR3 is TGTGCCAGCAGCTCGGGACTCATAGGGCCCAATGAGCAGTTCTTC. Looking up the rest from reference TRBV14 and TRBJ2-1 gives the full variable domain: EAGVTQFPSHSVIEKGQTVTLRCDPISGHDNLYWYRRVMGKEIKFLLHFVKESKQDESGMPNNRFLAERTGGTYSTLKVQPAELEDSGVYFCASSSGLIGPNEQFFGPGTRLTVL.

V usage is TRBV29-1 and J usage is TRBJ2-7; 10 positions match TRBD2. Germline CDR1 SQVTM, CDR2 ANQGSEA. The CDR3 spans 16 residues. The ends lost 3 bases at V and 7 bases at J; junction bases unmatched: 15. CDR3 residues: CSVEGTSGTVPTEQYF. The CDR3 region has the DNA TGCAGCGTTGAGGGAACTAGCGGGACCGTTCCTACTGAGCAGTACTTC.

The chain has TRBV7-8 and TRBJ2-7; possible D gene TRBD2, 6 bases. V was cut by 1 base and J by 3 bases, with 13 bases left in between. The CDR3 loop spans 15 amino acids. Germline loops: CDR1 SGHVS, CDR2 FQNEAQ. This CDR3 is CASSLGFLTSYEQYF. CDR3 DNA: TGTGCCAGCAGCTTAGGGTTCTTGACTAGCTACGAGCAGTACTTC.

The chain recombines TRBV5-1 with TRBJ1-2, with 8 nucleotides matching TRBD1. The CDR3 sequence is 14 residues long. Germline V gives CDR1 SGHRS, CDR2 YFSETQ. Germline trimming cut 5 bases from V and 4 bases from J; bases unmatched to any gene: 7. The CDR3: CASSQSGGSYGYTF. The CDR3 nucleotides are TGCGCCAGCAGTCAATCAGGGGGCAGCTATGGCTACACCTTC.

This clone was found once. This chain uses TRBV5-6 with TRBJ1-3; tentatively, D is TRBD1 (6 bases). This CDR3 comprises 17 residues. Trimming pared 4 bases from V and 0 bases from J, leaving 17 bases between. CDR1 is SGHDT and CDR2 is YYEEEE in the germline V gene. Written as DNA, the CDR3 is TGTGCCAGCAGCCCCAGGGGCCCGATCCGCTCTGGAAACACCATATATTTT. Amino acids: CASSPRGPIRSGNTIYF.

The J gene is TRBJ2-1, the V gene TRBV4-1; unclear D gene. V gave up 1 base and J gave up 8 bases, with 9 bases separating them. CDR3 length equals 13 residues. CDR1 is MGHRA and CDR2 is YSYEKL in the germline V gene. The CDR3 nucleotides read TGCGCCAGCAGCCAAGGCTACCTTTATGAGCAGTTCTTC. This encodes CASSQGYLYEQFF.